In its sample, the clone carrying this T cell receptor (beta chain) was seen once. The antigen remains unidentified. Trimming at V came to 6 bases and at J to 0 bases, leaving 1 base not matched to a gene. The CDR3 is made up of 14 amino acids. Germline assignment: CDR1 MGHDK and CDR2 SYGVNS. These data are taken from a study of T cell responses to AZD1222 COVID-19 vaccine. Study-level points and caveats: Dominant CD4 TCR responses targeted spike regions 160-218 and 743-854.

Assay used: immunoSEQ multiplex PCR; TCRdb lists only in-frame clones, some missing. The sample includes about 100,000 clones, roughly nine tenths of them seen just once. V gene TRBV25-1 combines with J gene TRBJ2-1, with 8 bases matching TRBD2. The sample in question was peripheral blood, obtained on day 0 of AZD1222 vaccination. The sequence came from an adult in good health. CDR3 residues: CASRAGGSYNEQFF. The DNA for the CDR3 is TGTGCCAGCAGGGCGGGAGGCTCCTACAATGAGCAGTTCTTC.